These T cell receptor beta chains were read from a single sample in a study of CD8 T cells in ankylosing spondylitis. TCRdb reprocessed the 5' RACE reads via MiXCR and lists one record per CDR3 protein. The sample contains around 770,000 distinct CDR3 sequences, about 11% of which appear only once. Sequenced: blood, either unsorted or a sorted T cell fraction (not recorded which). These receptors originate from a male donor with ankylosing spondylitis. Each CDR3 is given with its conserved first and last residue. D genes are given only for firm matches. Expanded clones are given a class, and other clones once, few, many or no size at all.

>.|TRBJ2-4|few|TRBV7-2
CASSKYDPLIQYF
TGTGCCAGCAGCAAATACGACCCCCTTATTCAGTACTTC
>.|TRBJ2-1|.|TRBV7-2
CASSLRALNEQFF
TGTGCCAGCAGCTTAAGGGCTCTCAATGAGCAGTTCTTC
>.|TRBJ1-1|.|TRBV5-6
CASSLEPAYGGGEAFF
TGTGCCAGCAGCTTGGAGCCGGCGTATGGAGGGGGTGAAGCTTTCTTT
>.|TRBJ2-1|few|TRBV2
CASSEEPVKQFF
TGTGCCAGCAGTGAAGAACCCGTTAAGCAGTTCTTC
>.|TRBJ1-1|few|TRBV20-1
CSGATNTEAFF
TGCAGTGGGGCCACGAACACTGAAGCTTTCTTT
>.|TRBJ2-7|many|TRBV12-3/TRBV12-4
CASSFFYEQYF
TGTGCCAGCAGCTTTTTCTACGAGCAGTACTTC
>.|TRBJ1-1|.|TRBV10-3
CAITNRQMNTEAFF
TGTGCCATCACCAACAGACAGATGAACACTGAAGCTTTCTTT
>.|TRBJ1-6|.|TRBV4-1
CASRGHRGAPGALHF
TGCGCCAGCAGGGGTCACCGGGGAGCCCCCGGGGCCCTCCACTTT
>.|TRBJ2-1|many|TRBV4-2
CASSQDPHYNEQFF
TGTGCCAGCAGCCAAGATCCACACTACAATGAGCAGTTCTTC
>.|TRBJ2-1|.|TRBV12-5
CASGLVLGRGDRRIGEQFF
TGTGCTAGTGGTTTGGTCTTAGGGAGAGGGGACCGCAGAATTGGTGAGCAGTTCTTC
>.|TRBJ2-3|many|TRBV4-3
CASSQDMGTDTQYF
TGCGCCAGCAGCCAAGATATGGGAACAGATACGCAGTATTTT
>.|TRBJ2-6|few|TRBV4-3
CASSPQGRASGANVLTF
TGCGCCAGCAGCCCACAGGGTAGGGCCTCTGGGGCCAACGTCCTGACTTTC
>TRBD1|TRBJ1-1|few|TRBV6-1
CASGGGQGSFTEAFF
TGTGCCAGCGGAGGGGGACAGGGGTCGTTCACTGAAGCTTTCTTT
>.|TRBJ1-5|.|TRBV18
CASSPLRDQPQHF
TGTGCCAGCTCACCACTCAGGGACCAGCCCCAGCATTTT
>.|TRBJ2-1|few|TRBV7-8
CASSLGLGGRNEQFF
TGTGCCAGCAGCTTAGGGCTGGGGGGACGAAATGAGCAGTTCTTC
>TRBD2|TRBJ2-7|.|TRBV9
CASSAGLDSSYEQYF
TGTGCCAGCAGCGCGGGACTAGATTCCTCCTACGAGCAGTACTTC
>TRBD1|TRBJ1-5|many|TRBV7-9
CASSPTGDNQPQHF
TGTGCCAGCAGCCCGACAGGGGACAATCAGCCCCAGCATTTT
>TRBD1|TRBJ2-1|.|TRBV27
CASSPDRVNYNEQFF
TGTGCCAGCAGTCCGGACAGGGTAAACTACAATGAGCAGTTCTTC
>TRBD1|TRBJ2-5|few|TRBV7-9
CASSFNHRQGEETQYF
TGTGCCAGCAGCTTCAACCACCGACAGGGTGAGGAGACCCAGTACTTC
>TRBD1|TRBJ2-7|many|TRBV7-2
CASSLTSRGSYEQYF
TGTGCCAGCAGCTTAACAAGCAGGGGGAGTTACGAGCAGTACTTC
>.|TRBJ1-6|.|TRBV6-5
CASSYLGGNSPLHF
TGTGCCAGCAGTTATCTGGGTGGTAATTCACCCCTCCACTTT
>TRBD2|TRBJ2-1|.|TRBV5-1
CASRGTSGRGEQFF
TGCGCCAGCAGGGGGACTAGCGGGAGAGGTGAGCAGTTCTTC
>.|TRBJ2-1|.|TRBV4-2
CASSQEAGRNEQFF
TGTGCCAGCAGCCAAGAGGCGGGTAGGAATGAGCAGTTCTTC
>.|TRBJ1-1|.|TRBV29-1
CSVAPQGSNTEAFF
TGCAGCGTTGCCCCACAGGGATCGAACACTGAAGCTTTCTTT
>TRBD2|TRBJ2-3|few|TRBV7-2
CASSSGTSGGGRAQYF
TGTGCCAGCAGCTCAGGGACTAGCGGGGGGGGCCGGGCGCAGTATTTT
>TRBD1|TRBJ1-6|.|TRBV9
CASSGQGDNSPLHF
TGTGCCAGCAGCGGACAGGGTGATAATTCACCCCTCCACTTT
>TRBD2|TRBJ2-3|.|TRBV7-2
CASTGRGGRTTDTQYF
TGTGCCAGCACCGGGCGGGGCGGGAGAACAACAGATACGCAGTATTTT
>TRBD1|TRBJ2-1|.|TRBV6-1
CASSDRDRGHNEQFF
TGTGCCAGCAGTGACCGCGACAGGGGCCACAATGAGCAGTTCTTC
>.|TRBJ2-2|few|TRBV5-1
CASSLGDRAGELFF
TGCGCCAGCAGCTTAGGGGACCGGGCCGGGGAGCTGTTTTTT
>.|TRBJ1-1|.|TRBV7-2
CASSLGGLLNTEAFF
TGTGCCAGCAGCTTAGGAGGCCTCCTGAACACTGAAGCTTTCTTT
>TRBD1|TRBJ1-2|many|TRBV10-1
CASSANRQGGYTF
TGCGCCAGCAGTGCGAACCGACAGGGGGGCTACACCTTC
>.|TRBJ2-7|few|TRBV5-1
CASSWASRGSYEQYF
TGCGCCAGCAGCTGGGCGTCCAGGGGTTCCTACGAGCAGTACTTC
>.|TRBJ2-7|.|TRBV7-9
CASSFRQSSYEQYF
TGTGCCAGCAGCTTCAGACAGAGCTCCTACGAGCAGTACTTC
>TRBD2|TRBJ2-2|many|TRBV20-1
CSARLAGGPGELFF
TGCAGCGCCCGACTAGCGGGAGGCCCAGGGGAGCTGTTTTTT